These 2 T cell receptor beta chains were all obtained from the same sample, sequenced in a study of cytomegalovirus exposure and HLA in healthy donors. The PCR ran on 60 Vbeta and 13 Jbeta primers. The method was immunoSEQ multiplex PCR; TCRdb's version includes in-frame clones alone and lacks a portion of them. This table has around 120,000 clones, 65% to 90% appearing once. Sequencing was done on a sample of PBMCs. The receptors shown here come from a girl under 10 years old in good health and CMV-seronegative.

In this sample, this clone turned up once. The rearrangement joins TRBV6-1 to TRBJ1-1, with D possibly being TRBD1 (6 bases). Germline lookup yields CDR1 MNHNS and CDR2 SASEGT. Trimming took 1 base from V and 3 from J, leaving 6 bases between them. CDR3 length: 13 residues. Here the CDR3 DNA reads TGTGCCAGCAGTGAAGACAGGGACACTGAAGCTTTCTTT. This gives the protein CASSEDRDTEAFF.

The J gene is TRBJ2-7, the V gene TRBV6-7; 13 bases agree with TRBD2. TRBV6-7 is annotated as an ORF whose role is uncertain. J lost 3 bases, V lost 5 bases, and 1 base had no gene match. The CDR3 covers 14 residues. In DNA, the CDR3 is TGTGCCAGCAGTGGGACTAGCGGGAACTACGAGCAGTACTTC. The encoded protein is CASSGTSGNYEQYF.